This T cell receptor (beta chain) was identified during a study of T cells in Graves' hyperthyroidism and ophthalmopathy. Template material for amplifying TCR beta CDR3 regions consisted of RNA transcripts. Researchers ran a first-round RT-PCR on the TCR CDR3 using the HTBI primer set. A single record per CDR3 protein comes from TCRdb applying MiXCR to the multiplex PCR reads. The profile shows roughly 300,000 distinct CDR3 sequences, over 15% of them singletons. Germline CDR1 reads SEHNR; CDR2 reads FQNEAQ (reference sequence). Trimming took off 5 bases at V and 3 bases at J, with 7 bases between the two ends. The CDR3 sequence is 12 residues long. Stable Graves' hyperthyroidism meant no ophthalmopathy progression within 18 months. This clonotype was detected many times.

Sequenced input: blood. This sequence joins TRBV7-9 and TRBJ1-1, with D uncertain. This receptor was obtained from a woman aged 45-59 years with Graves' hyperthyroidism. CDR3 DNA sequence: TGTGCCAGCAGCGACCTGTACACTGAAGCTTTCTTT. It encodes CASSDLYTEAFF.